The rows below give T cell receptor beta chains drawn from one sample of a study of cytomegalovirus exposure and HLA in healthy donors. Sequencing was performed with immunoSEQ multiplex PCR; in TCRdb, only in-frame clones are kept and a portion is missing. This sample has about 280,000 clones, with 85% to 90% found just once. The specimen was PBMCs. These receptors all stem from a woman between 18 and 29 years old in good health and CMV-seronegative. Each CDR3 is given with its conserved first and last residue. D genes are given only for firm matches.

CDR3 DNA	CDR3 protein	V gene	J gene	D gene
TGTGCCAGCAGCCCCGGGACTGACCCAAGCTCCTACGAGCAGTACTTC	CASSPGTDPSSYEQYF	TRBV7-8	TRBJ2-7	NA
TGTGCCAGCAGCCGAGACAGGGGGCGCGAGCAGTACTTC	CASSRDRGREQYF	TRBV7-2	TRBJ2-7	TRBD1
TGCGCCAGCAGCTTAGCCCTAGCGGTCTCCTACGAGCAGTACTTC	CASSLALAVSYEQYF	TRBV5-1	TRBJ2-7	TRBD2
TGTGCCAGCACTGACACCTACGAGCAGTACTTC	CASTDTYEQYF	TRBV2	TRBJ2-7	NA
TGTGCCAGCAGCTCCCAGGACAGGGCAACCGGGGAGCTGTTTTTT	CASSSQDRATGELFF	TRBV5-4	TRBJ2-2	TRBD1
TGTGCCACGGGACTAGCGGAAAACAATGAGCAGTTCTTC	CATGLAENNEQFF	TRBV6-5	TRBJ2-1	TRBD2
TGTGCCAGCAGAGAGCGGCGTCTCTCCTACAATGAGCAGTTCTTC	CASRERRLSYNEQFF	TRBV2	TRBJ2-1	NA
TGTGCCAGCAGGGCCGGGGGCTACACCTTC	CASRAGGYTF	TRBV2	TRBJ1-2	NA
TGCAGCGTACACAGGGGGATTCCTCAAGCTTTCTTT	CSVHRGIPQAFF	TRBV29-1	TRBJ1-1	TRBD1
TGCAGCGTCGCTCAAGGGACAGCGTCCTACGAGCAGTACTTC	CSVAQGTASYEQYF	TRBV29-1	TRBJ2-7	TRBD1
TGCAGCGTGAAGGGGGGGGTGGGGGGCTCCTACAATGAGCAGTTCTTC	CSVKGGVGGSYNEQFF	TRBV29-1	TRBJ2-1	NA
TGTGCCTGGAGCCCGGTGATATTGGAAACGAGAGGGAATGAGCAGTTCTTC	CAWSPVILETRGNEQFF	TRBV30	TRBJ2-1	NA